The rows below give T cell receptor beta chains drawn from one sample of a study of CD8 T cells in ankylosing spondylitis. TCRdb re-analysed the 5' RACE reads in MiXCR, keeping a single row per CDR3 protein. The sample has just under 550,000 distinct CDR3 sequences; about 13% are singletons. Input material: blood, either unsorted or a sorted T cell fraction (not recorded which). The source of these receptors is a male donor with ankylosing spondylitis. Both conserved end residues are part of each CDR3. Each record gives: CDR3 protein, CDR3 DNA, J gene, clone size, D gene, V gene. A D gene is named only where the DNA matches it firmly. Some rows have no size entry. The others give once, few or many, or a class for an expanded clone.

CDR3 protein: CSATGGRAQYF; CDR3 DNA: TGCAGTGCTACCGGGGGCCGGGCCCAGTACTTC; J gene: TRBJ2-5; clone size: NA; D gene: NA; V gene: TRBV20-1
CDR3 protein: CASSIRQGFTEAFF; CDR3 DNA: TGTGCCAGCAGCATTCGACAGGGTTTCACTGAAGCTTTCTTT; J gene: TRBJ1-1; clone size: NA; D gene: TRBD1; V gene: TRBV7-2
CDR3 protein: CASSLIDEDEQFF; CDR3 DNA: TGTGCCAGCAGCTTAATCGATGAGGATGAGCAGTTCTTC; J gene: TRBJ2-1; clone size: few; D gene: NA; V gene: TRBV11-2
CDR3 protein: CSVEGRSSTNEKLFF; CDR3 DNA: TGCAGCGTTGAGGGCAGGTCGTCTACTAATGAAAAACTGTTTTTT; J gene: TRBJ1-4; clone size: many; D gene: NA; V gene: TRBV29-1
CDR3 protein: CSAGQGVDQPQHF; CDR3 DNA: TGCAGTGCTGGACAGGGGGTAGATCAGCCCCAGCATTTT; J gene: TRBJ1-5; clone size: NA; D gene: TRBD1; V gene: TRBV20-1
CDR3 protein: CASSPRGGAIADTQYF; CDR3 DNA: TGTGCCAGCAGCCCCCGGGGGGGGGCCATCGCAGATACGCAGTATTTT; J gene: TRBJ2-3; clone size: few; D gene: TRBD2; V gene: TRBV7-2
CDR3 protein: CATTEGEETQYF; CDR3 DNA: TGTGCCACGACAGAAGGGGAAGAGACCCAGTACTTC; J gene: TRBJ2-5; clone size: few; D gene: NA; V gene: TRBV10-3
CDR3 protein: CASSLETAYNSPLHF; CDR3 DNA: TGTGCCAGCAGCTTAGAAACAGCCTATAATTCACCCCTCCACTTT; J gene: TRBJ1-6; clone size: few; D gene: NA; V gene: TRBV7-9
CDR3 protein: CATSRVGSNEQFF; CDR3 DNA: TGTGCCACCAGCAGAGTAGGGAGCAATGAGCAGTTCTTC; J gene: TRBJ2-1; clone size: NA; D gene: NA; V gene: TRBV15
CDR3 protein: CASTGTENYGYTF; CDR3 DNA: TGTGCCAGTACCGGGACCGAGAACTATGGCTACACCTTC; J gene: TRBJ1-2; clone size: NA; D gene: NA; V gene: TRBV19
CDR3 protein: CASSQGATGLVGYTF; CDR3 DNA: TGCGCCAGCAGCCAAGGAGCGACAGGGTTGGTCGGCTACACCTTC; J gene: TRBJ1-2; clone size: few; D gene: TRBD1; V gene: TRBV4-1
CDR3 protein: CSARDPLAGWTDTQYF; CDR3 DNA: TGCAGTGCTAGAGATCCTCTAGCGGGATGGACAGATACGCAGTATTTT; J gene: TRBJ2-3; clone size: few; D gene: TRBD2; V gene: TRBV20-1
CDR3 protein: CASSPDRSVGYTF; CDR3 DNA: TGTGCCAGCAGCCCGGACAGGAGCGTAGGCTACACCTTC; J gene: TRBJ1-2; clone size: NA; D gene: TRBD1; V gene: TRBV5-8
CDR3 protein: CASSLADQVGTQYF; CDR3 DNA: TGTGCCAGCAGTTTAGCAGACCAGGTGGGGACCCAGTACTTC; J gene: TRBJ2-5; clone size: few; D gene: NA; V gene: TRBV12-3/TRBV12-4
CDR3 protein: CAWTPINFNTDTQYF; CDR3 DNA: TGTGCCTGGACCCCCATCAACTTTAACACAGATACGCAGTATTTT; J gene: TRBJ2-3; clone size: NA; D gene: NA; V gene: TRBV30
CDR3 protein: CSARAPSNTEAFF; CDR3 DNA: TGCAGTGCTAGAGCTCCATCGAACACTGAAGCTTTCTTT; J gene: TRBJ1-1; clone size: NA; D gene: NA; V gene: TRBV20-1
CDR3 protein: CASSLEGLASYNEQFF; CDR3 DNA: TGTGCCAGCAGCTTAGAGGGACTAGCCTCCTACAATGAGCAGTTCTTC; J gene: TRBJ2-1; clone size: NA; D gene: TRBD2; V gene: TRBV11-2
CDR3 protein: CASGPVSGRTDEQFF; CDR3 DNA: TGCGCCAGCGGACCCGTAAGCGGGAGGACGGATGAGCAGTTCTTC; J gene: TRBJ2-1; clone size: many; D gene: TRBD2; V gene: TRBV4-1
CDR3 protein: CSAPMRGQGMNTEAFF; CDR3 DNA: TGCAGTGCCCCGATGAGGGGACAGGGTATGAACACTGAAGCTTTCTTT; J gene: TRBJ1-1; clone size: few; D gene: TRBD1; V gene: TRBV20-1
CDR3 protein: CASSPGTRSGELFF; CDR3 DNA: TGTGCCAGCAGCCCCGGGACTCGCTCCGGGGAGCTGTTTTTT; J gene: TRBJ2-2; clone size: NA; D gene: NA; V gene: TRBV5-4
CDR3 protein: CASSPGGSDYGYTF; CDR3 DNA: TGTGCCAGCAGCCCCGGGGGTTCTGACTATGGCTACACCTTC; J gene: TRBJ1-2; clone size: NA; D gene: NA; V gene: TRBV11-3
CDR3 protein: CASSLPSSNTGELFF; CDR3 DNA: TGCGCCAGCAGCTTACCCAGCTCGAACACCGGGGAGCTGTTTTTT; J gene: TRBJ2-2; clone size: many; D gene: NA; V gene: TRBV5-1
CDR3 protein: CATSDRVRGYTF; CDR3 DNA: TGTGCCACCAGTGATAGGGTTCGGGGCTACACCTTC; J gene: TRBJ1-2; clone size: few; D gene: NA; V gene: TRBV24-1